This TCR beta chain was recovered during a study of T-cell memory formation after mild COVID-19. The wider study: TCR clusters were largely donor specific. Findings and limits, study-wide: Clones contracting day 15 to 85 were balanced CD4/CD8; later expanders leaned CD4+. Day 37-peaking second-wave clones had unconfirmed SARS-CoV-2 specificity.

The V segment lost 6 bases and the J segment 7 bases; nucleotides outside the gene matches: 10. Looked up from germline, CDR1 is MNHEY and CDR2 is SVGAGI. CDR3 size: 15 residues. 5'RACE, which relied on constant-segment primers, yielded TCR alpha and TCR beta cDNA libraries carrying sample barcodes and UMIs. From the 5' RACE reads, TCRdb called clonotypes with MiXCR, one entry per CDR3 protein. Found here are fewer than 350,000 distinct CDR3 sequences, more than 15% of them singletons; the top ten hold 20% to 25%. This clonotype showed up just a few times. Its antigen is unidentified. The TCR sequence derives from a man in his late teens or twenties who had mild COVID-19 (a few samples of this study predate the infection). Cell type and time point are not known. This chain joins TRBV6-5 and TRBJ2-2, with 8 positions matching TRBD2. The sequenced material came from PBMCs or a T cell subset sorted from them (not recorded which). The CDR3 bases are TGTGCCAGCAGACAAGCGGGAGTTGGCGACGGGGAGCTGTTTTTT. Encoded protein: CASRQAGVGDGELFF.